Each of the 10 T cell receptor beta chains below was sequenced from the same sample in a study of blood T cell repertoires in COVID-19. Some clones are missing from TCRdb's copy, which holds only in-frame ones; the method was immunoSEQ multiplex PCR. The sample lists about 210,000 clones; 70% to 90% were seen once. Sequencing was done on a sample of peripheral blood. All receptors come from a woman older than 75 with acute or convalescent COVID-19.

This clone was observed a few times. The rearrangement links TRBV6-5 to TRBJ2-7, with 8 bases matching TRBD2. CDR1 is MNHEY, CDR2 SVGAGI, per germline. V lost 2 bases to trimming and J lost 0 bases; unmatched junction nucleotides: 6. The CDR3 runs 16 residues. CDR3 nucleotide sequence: TGTGCCAGCAGTTACGGTACTAGCGGAAACTCCTACGAGCAGTACTTC. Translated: CASSYGTSGNSYEQYF.

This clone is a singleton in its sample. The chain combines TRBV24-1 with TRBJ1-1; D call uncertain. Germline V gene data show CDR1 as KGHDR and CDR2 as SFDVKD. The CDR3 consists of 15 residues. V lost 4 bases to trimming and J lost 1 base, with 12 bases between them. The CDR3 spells CATSDPRRWNTEAFF. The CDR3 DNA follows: TGTGCCACCAGTGACCCTAGGAGGTGGAACACTGAAGCTTTCTTT.

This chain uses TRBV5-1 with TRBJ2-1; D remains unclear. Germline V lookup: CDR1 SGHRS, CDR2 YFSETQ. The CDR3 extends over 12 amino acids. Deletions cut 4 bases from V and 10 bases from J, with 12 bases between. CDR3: CASSLERNEQFF. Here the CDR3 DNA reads TGCGCCAGCAGCCTCGAGCGCAACGAGCAGTTCTTC.

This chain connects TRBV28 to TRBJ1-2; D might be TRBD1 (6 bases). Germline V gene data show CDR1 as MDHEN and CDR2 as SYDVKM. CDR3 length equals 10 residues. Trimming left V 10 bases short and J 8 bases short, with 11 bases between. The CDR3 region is CAIGGRGYTF. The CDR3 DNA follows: TGTGCCATAGGGGGTCGGGGCTACACCTTC.

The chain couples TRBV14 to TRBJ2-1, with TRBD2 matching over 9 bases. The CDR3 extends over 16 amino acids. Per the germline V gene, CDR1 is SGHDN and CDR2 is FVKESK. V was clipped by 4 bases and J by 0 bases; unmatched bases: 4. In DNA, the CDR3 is TGTGCCAGCAGCCCGGGACTAGCTAACTCCTACAATGAGCAGTTCTTC. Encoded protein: CASSPGLANSYNEQFF.

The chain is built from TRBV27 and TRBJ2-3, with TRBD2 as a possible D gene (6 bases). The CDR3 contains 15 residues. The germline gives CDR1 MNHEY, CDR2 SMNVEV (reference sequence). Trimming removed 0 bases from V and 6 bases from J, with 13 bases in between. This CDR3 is CASSLSTGVVDTQYF. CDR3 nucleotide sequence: TGTGCCAGCAGTTTATCGACGGGAGTGGTGGATACGCAGTATTTT.

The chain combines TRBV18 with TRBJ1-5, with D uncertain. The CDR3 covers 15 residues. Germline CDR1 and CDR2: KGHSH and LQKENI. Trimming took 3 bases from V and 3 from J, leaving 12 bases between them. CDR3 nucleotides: TGTGCCAGCTCACCTAGCGGCAGCCTCAATCAGCCCCAGCATTTT. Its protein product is CASSPSGSLNQPQHF.

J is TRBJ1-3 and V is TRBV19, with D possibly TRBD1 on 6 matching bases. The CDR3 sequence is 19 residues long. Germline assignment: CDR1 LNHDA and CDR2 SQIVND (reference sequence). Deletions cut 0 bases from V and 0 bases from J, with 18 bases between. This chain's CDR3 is CASSIDGRDQGYSGNTIYF. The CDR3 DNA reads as TGTGCCAGTAGTATAGATGGCCGGGATCAGGGGTACTCTGGAAACACCATATATTTT.

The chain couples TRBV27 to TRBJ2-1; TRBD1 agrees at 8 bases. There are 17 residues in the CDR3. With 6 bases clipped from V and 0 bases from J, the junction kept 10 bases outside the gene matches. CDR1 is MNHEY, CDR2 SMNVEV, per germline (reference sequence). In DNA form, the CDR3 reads TGTGCCAGCAGACCTTGGACAGGGCTTAGCTCCTACAATGAGCAGTTCTTC. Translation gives CASRPWTGLSSYNEQFF.

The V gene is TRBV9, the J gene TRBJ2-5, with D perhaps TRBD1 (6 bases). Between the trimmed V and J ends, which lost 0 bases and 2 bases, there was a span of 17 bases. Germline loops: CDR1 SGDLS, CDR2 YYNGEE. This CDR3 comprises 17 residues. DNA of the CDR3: TGTGCCAGCAGCGTAGAGGGGGACACCCCTCAACAAGAGACCCAGTACTTC. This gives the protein CASSVEGDTPQQETQYF.